This TCR beta chain came from a study of cytomegalovirus exposure and HLA in healthy donors. Generated by immunoSEQ multiplex PCR, the TCRdb table keeps only in-frame clones and is missing some. The sample lists fewer than 150,000 clones, approximately 82% occurring once. Germline V gene sequence: CDR1 MNHNS, CDR2 SASEGT. Trimming removed 10 bases at V and 3 bases at J, with 16 bases between. This CDR3 comprises 13 residues. The sequence derives from a man aged 25-45 years in good health and CMV-seropositive. The chain has TRBV6-1 and TRBJ2-7, with a possible D match to TRBD1 (6 bases). Sequencing input: PBMCs. CDR3 sequence reads: CAIGWDTFYEQYF. The CDR3 nucleotides read TGTGCCATCGGATGGGACACCTTCTACGAGCAGTACTTC.